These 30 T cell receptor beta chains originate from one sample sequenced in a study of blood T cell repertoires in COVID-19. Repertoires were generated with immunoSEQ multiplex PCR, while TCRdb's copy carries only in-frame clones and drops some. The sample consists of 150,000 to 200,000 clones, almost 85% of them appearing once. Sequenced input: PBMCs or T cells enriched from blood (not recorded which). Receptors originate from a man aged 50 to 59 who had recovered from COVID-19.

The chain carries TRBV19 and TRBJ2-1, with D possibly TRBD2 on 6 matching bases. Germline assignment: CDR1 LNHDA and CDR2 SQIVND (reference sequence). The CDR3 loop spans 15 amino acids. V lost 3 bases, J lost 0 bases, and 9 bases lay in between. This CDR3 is CASSIQAGSYNEQFF. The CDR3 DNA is TGTGCCAGTAGTATTCAAGCGGGCTCCTACAATGAGCAGTTCTTC.

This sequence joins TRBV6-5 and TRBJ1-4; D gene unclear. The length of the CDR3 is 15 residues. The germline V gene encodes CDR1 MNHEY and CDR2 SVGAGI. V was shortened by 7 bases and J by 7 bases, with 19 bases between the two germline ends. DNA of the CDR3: TGTGCCAGCACCCTACGAAGAGGCAAGAGTGAAAAACTGTTTTTT. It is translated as CASTLRRGKSEKLFF.

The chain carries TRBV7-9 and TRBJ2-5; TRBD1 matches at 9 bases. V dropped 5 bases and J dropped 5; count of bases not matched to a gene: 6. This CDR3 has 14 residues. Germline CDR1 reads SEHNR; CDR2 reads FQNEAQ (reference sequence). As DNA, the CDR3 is TGTGCCAGCAGCCCGACAGGGGGAGTTGAGACCCAGTACTTC. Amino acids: CASSPTGGVETQYF. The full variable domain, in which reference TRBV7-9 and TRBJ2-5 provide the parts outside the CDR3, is DTGVSQNPRHKITKRGQNVTFRCDPISEHNRLYWYRQTLGQGPEFLTYFQNEAQLEKSRLLSDRFSAERPKGSFSTLEIQRTEQGDSAMYLCASSPTGGVETQYFGPGTRLLVL.

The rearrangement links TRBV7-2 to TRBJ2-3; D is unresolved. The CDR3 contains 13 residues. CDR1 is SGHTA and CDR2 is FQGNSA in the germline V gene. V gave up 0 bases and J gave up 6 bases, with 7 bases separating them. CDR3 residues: CASSLAYGDTQYF. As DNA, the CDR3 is TGTGCCAGCAGCTTAGCATACGGGGATACGCAGTATTTT. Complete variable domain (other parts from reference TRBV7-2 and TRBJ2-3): GAGVSQSPSNKVTEKGKDVELRCDPISGHTALYWYRQSLGQGLEFLIYFQGNSAPDKSGLPSDRFSAERTGGSVSTLTIQRTQQEDSAVYLCASSLAYGDTQYFGPGTRLTVL.

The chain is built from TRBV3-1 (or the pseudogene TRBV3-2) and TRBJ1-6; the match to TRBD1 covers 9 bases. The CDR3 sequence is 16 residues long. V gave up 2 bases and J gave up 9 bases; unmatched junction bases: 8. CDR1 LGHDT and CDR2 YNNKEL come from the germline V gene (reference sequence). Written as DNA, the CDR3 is TGTGCCAGCAGCCAACTGGCGGGACAGGGTTTTTCACCCCTCCACTTT. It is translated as CASSQLAGQGFSPLHF.

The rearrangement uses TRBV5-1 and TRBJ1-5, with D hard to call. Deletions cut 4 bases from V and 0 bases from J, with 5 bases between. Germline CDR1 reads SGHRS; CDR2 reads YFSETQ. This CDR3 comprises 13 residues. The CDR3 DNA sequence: TGCGCCAGCAGCATAGATAGCAATCAGCCCCAGCATTTT. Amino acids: CASSIDSNQPQHF. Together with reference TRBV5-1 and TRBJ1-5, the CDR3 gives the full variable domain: KAGVTQTPRYLIKTRGQQVTLSCSPISGHRSVSWYQQTPGQGLQFLFEYFSETQRNKGNFPGRFSGRQFSNSRSEMNVSTLELGDSALYLCASSIDSNQPQHFGDGTRLSIL.

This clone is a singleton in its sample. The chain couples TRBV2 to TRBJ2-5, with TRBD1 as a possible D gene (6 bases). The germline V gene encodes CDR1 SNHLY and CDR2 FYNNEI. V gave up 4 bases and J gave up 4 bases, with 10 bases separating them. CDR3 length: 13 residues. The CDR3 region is CASSGGLGETQYF. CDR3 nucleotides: TGTGCCAGCAGTGGGGGGCTCGGAGAGACCCAGTACTTC.

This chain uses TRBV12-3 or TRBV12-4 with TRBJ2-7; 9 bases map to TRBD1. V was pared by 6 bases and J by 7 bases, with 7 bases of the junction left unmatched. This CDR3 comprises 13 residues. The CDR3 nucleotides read TGTGCCAGCAGACCGGGACAGGGTGGAGAGCAGTACTTC. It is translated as CASRPGQGGEQYF.

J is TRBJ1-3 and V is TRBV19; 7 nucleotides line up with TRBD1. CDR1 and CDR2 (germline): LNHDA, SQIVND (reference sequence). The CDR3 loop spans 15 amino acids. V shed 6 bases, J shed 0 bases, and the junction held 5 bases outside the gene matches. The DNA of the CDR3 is TGTGCCAGTAGACCACAGGGGAACTCTGGAAACACCATATATTTT. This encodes CASRPQGNSGNTIYF.

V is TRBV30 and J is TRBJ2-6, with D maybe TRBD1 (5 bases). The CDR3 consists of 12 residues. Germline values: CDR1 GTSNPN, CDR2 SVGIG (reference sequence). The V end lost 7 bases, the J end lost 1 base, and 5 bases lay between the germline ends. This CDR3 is CASGSGANVLTF. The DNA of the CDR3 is TGTGCCTCAGGGTCTGGGGCCAACGTCCTGACTTTC.

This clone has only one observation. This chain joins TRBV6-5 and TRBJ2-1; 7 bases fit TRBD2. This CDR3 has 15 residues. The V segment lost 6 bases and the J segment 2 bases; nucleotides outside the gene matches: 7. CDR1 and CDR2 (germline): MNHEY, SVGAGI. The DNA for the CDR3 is TGTGCCAGCAGCCCCCCGGGAGGACCCTACAATGAGCAGTTCTTC. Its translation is CASSPPGGPYNEQFF.

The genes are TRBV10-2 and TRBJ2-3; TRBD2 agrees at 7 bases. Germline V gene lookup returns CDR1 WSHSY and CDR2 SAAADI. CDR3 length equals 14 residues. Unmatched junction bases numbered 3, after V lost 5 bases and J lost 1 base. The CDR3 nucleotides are TGCGCCAGCAGTCTAGCGGCCCGCACAGATACGCAGTATTTT. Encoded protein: CASSLAARTDTQYF.

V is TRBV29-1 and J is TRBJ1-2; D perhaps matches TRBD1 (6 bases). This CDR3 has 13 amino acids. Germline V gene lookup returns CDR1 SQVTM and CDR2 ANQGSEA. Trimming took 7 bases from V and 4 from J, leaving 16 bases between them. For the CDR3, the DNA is TGCAGCGCTCTTCTACAGGGCACCTATGGCTACACCTTC. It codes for CSALLQGTYGYTF.

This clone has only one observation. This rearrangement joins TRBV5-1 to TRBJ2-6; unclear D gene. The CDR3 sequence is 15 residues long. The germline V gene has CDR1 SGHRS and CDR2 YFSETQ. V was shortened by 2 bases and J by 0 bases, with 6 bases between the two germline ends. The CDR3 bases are TGCGCCAGCAGCTTCGAGAGCTCTGGGGCCAACGTCCTGACTTTC. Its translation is CASSFESSGANVLTF.

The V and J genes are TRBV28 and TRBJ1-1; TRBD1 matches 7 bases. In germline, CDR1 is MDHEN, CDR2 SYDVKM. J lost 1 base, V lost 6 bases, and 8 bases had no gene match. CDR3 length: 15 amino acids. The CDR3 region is CASRADRVGNTEAFF. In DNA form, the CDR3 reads TGTGCCAGCAGAGCCGACAGGGTTGGGAACACTGAAGCTTTCTTT.

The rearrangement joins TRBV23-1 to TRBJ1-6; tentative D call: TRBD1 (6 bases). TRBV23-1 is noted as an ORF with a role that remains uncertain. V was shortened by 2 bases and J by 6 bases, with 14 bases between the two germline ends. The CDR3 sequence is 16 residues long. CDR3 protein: CASSQPKDSLNSPLHF. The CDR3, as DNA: TGCGCCAGCAGTCAACCAAAGGACAGCCTTAATTCACCCCTCCACTTT.

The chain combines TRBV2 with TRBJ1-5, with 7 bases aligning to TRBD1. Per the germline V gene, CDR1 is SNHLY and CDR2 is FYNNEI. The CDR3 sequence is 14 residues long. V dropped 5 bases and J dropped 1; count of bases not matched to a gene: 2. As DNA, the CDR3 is TGTGCCAGCAGTTGGGGACAGAGCAATCAGCCCCAGCATTTT. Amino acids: CASSWGQSNQPQHF.

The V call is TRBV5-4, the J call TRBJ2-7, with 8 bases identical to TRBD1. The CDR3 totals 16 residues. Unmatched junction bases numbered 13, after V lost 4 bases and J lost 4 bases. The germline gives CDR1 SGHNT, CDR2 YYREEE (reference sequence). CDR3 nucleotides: TGTGCCAGCAGCCCGAGCGCGGGACAGGTTATGTACGAGCAGTACTTC. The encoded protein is CASSPSAGQVMYEQYF.

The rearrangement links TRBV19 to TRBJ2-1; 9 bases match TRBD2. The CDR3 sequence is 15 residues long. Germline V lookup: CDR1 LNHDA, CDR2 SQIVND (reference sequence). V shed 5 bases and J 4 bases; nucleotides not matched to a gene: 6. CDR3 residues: CASSLAGVYYNEQFF. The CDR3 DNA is TGTGCCAGTAGTTTAGCGGGAGTGTATTACAATGAGCAGTTCTTC. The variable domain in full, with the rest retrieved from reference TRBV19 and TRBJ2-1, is DGGITQSPKYLFRKEGQNVTLSCEQNLNHDAMYWYRQDPGQGLRLIYYSQIVNDFQKGDIAEGYSVSREKKESFPLTVTSAQKNPTAFYLCASSLAGVYYNEQFFGPGTRLTVL.

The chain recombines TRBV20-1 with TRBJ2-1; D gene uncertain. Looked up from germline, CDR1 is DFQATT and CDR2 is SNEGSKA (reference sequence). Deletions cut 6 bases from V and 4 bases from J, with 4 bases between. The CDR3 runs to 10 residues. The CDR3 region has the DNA TGCAGTGCCCCATACAATGAGCAGTTCTTC. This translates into CSAPYNEQFF.

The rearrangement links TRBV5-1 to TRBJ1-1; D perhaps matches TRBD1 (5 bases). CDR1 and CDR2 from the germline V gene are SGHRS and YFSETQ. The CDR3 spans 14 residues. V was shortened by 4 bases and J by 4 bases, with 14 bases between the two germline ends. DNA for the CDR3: TGCGCCAGCAGCCCGGAGGGGCGGGTCACTGAAGCTTTCTTT. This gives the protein CASSPEGRVTEAFF.

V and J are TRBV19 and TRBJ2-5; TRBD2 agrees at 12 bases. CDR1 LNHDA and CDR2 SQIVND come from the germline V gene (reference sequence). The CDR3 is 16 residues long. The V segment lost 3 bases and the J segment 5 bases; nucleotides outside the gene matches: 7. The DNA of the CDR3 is TGTGCCAGTAGTATCCCGAGGACTAGCGGGAAGGAGACCCAGTACTTC. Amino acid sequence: CASSIPRTSGKETQYF.

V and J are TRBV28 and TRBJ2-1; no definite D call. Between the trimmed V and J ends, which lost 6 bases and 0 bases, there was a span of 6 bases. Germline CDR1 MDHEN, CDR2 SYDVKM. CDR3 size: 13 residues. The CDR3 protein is CASRLSSYNEQFF. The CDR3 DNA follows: TGTGCCAGCAGGCTGAGCTCCTACAATGAGCAGTTCTTC.

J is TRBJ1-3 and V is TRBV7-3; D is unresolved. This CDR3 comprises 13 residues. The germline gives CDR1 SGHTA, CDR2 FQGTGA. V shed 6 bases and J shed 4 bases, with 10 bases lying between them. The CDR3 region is CASSSEQGNTIYF. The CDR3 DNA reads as TGTGCCAGCAGTTCAGAACAGGGAAACACCATATATTTT.

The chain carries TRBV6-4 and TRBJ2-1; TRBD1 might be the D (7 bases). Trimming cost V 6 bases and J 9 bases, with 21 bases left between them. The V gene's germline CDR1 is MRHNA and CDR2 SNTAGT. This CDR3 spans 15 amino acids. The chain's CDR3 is CASRRDSLGGGEQFF. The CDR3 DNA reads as TGTGCCAGCAGAAGGGACAGCTTAGGAGGGGGTGAGCAGTTCTTC.

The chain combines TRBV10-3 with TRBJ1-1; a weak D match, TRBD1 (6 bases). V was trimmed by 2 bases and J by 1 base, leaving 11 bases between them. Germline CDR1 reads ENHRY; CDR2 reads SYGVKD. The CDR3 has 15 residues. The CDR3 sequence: CAISEGGQRNTEAFF. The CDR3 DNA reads TGTGCCATCAGTGAGGGGGGACAACGGAACACTGAAGCTTTCTTT.

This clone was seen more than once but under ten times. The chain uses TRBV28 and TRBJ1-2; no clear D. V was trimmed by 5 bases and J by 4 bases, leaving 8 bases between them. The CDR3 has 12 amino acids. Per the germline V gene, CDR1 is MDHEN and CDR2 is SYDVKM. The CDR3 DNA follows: TGTGCCAGCAGTGGTGAGGTCTATGGCTACACCTTC. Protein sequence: CASSGEVYGYTF.

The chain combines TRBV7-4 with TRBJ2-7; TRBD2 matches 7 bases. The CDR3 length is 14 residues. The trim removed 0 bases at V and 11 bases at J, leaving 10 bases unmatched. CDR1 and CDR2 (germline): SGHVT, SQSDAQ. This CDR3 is CASSLAGGPRYEYF. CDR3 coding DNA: TGTGCCAGCAGCTTAGCGGGAGGGCCTCGTTACGAGTACTTC.

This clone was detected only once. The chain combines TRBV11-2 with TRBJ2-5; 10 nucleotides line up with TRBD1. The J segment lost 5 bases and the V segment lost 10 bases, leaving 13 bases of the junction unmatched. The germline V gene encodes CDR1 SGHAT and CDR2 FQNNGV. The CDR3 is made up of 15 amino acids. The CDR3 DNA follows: TGTGCCACTAGAACGGGACAGGGGTTCATTGAGACCCAGTACTTC. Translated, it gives CATRTGQGFIETQYF.

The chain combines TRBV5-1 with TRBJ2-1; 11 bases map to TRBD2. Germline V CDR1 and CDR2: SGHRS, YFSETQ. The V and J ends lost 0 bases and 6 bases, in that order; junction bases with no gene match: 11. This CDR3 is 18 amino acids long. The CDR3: CASSLDGTSGGGINEQFF. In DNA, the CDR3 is TGCGCCAGCAGCTTGGATGGGACTAGCGGAGGGGGTATCAATGAGCAGTTCTTC.